Listed below are T cell receptor beta chains from one sample, sequenced in a study of blood T cell repertoires in COVID-19. Sequencing used immunoSEQ multiplex PCR; TCRdb keeps in-frame clones, though not all of them. Of 350,000 to 450,000 clones listed, around 85% are singletons. Sequencing was done on a sample of peripheral blood. The receptors here all came from a woman in her late teens or twenties with acute or convalescent COVID-19. Each CDR3 is given with its conserved first and last residue. D genes are given only for firm matches. Size is omitted from some rows. Given values are once, few, many or a class for expanded clones.

j_call: TRBJ2-1; clone_size: .; v_call: TRBV19; d_call: TRBD2; cdr3_nt: TGTGCCAGTAGTACACTAGCGGGAGAACGCAATGAGCAGTTCTTC; cdr3_aa: CASSTLAGERNEQFF
j_call: TRBJ1-3; clone_size: .; v_call: TRBV2; d_call: .; cdr3_nt: TGTGCCAGCAGCCGCTCTGGAAACACCATATATTTT; cdr3_aa: CASSRSGNTIYF
j_call: TRBJ1-1; clone_size: .; v_call: TRBV30; d_call: .; cdr3_nt: TGTGCCTGGAGTATCGGCGGGAACACTGAAGCTTTCTTT; cdr3_aa: CAWSIGGNTEAFF
j_call: TRBJ2-7; clone_size: .; v_call: TRBV27; d_call: TRBD1; cdr3_nt: TGTGCCAGCCGAAGGGACAGTTACTACGAGCAGTACTTC; cdr3_aa: CASRRDSYYEQYF
j_call: TRBJ2-7; clone_size: .; v_call: TRBV5-6; d_call: TRBD1; cdr3_nt: TGTGCCAGCAGCTCCAGGGGGTACGAGCAGTACTTC; cdr3_aa: CASSSRGYEQYF
j_call: TRBJ1-6; clone_size: .; v_call: TRBV19; d_call: TRBD1; cdr3_nt: TGTGCCAGTAGCTCTACCCGGCAGGGGGGCTCACCCCTCCACTTT; cdr3_aa: CASSSTRQGGSPLHF
j_call: TRBJ1-1; clone_size: .; v_call: TRBV2; d_call: .; cdr3_nt: TGTGCCAGCAGTGAATCTAGCAGGCCGAACACTGAAGCTTTCTTT; cdr3_aa: CASSESSRPNTEAFF
j_call: TRBJ2-7; clone_size: few; v_call: TRBV9; d_call: TRBD1; cdr3_nt: TGTGCCAGCAGCGTAGGGGACAGGGGGCCCTACGAGCAGTACTTC; cdr3_aa: CASSVGDRGPYEQYF
j_call: TRBJ2-2; clone_size: few; v_call: TRBV7-9; d_call: .; cdr3_nt: TGTGCCAAGAGCCCCGGGGAGCTGTTTTTT; cdr3_aa: CAKSPGELFF
j_call: TRBJ2-7; clone_size: .; v_call: TRBV12-3/TRBV12-4; d_call: .; cdr3_nt: TGTGCCATAGGGGGGGTCGGACCCTACGAGCAGTACTTC; cdr3_aa: CAIGGVGPYEQYF
j_call: TRBJ2-1; clone_size: .; v_call: TRBV6-4; d_call: TRBD2; cdr3_nt: TGTGCCAGCAGTGACTCTTCCCCGTATCCTAGCGGGAGCCCTCCCTACAATGAGCAGTTCTTC; cdr3_aa: CASSDSSPYPSGSPPYNEQFF
j_call: TRBJ1-2; clone_size: .; v_call: TRBV24-1; d_call: .; cdr3_nt: TGTGCCACCAGTGATATGACCGGGGACTATGGCTACACCTTC; cdr3_aa: CATSDMTGDYGYTF
j_call: TRBJ2-1; clone_size: .; v_call: TRBV9; d_call: TRBD1; cdr3_nt: TGTGCCAGCAGCCCATCCGGGACAGGGATCGATGAGCAGTTCTTC; cdr3_aa: CASSPSGTGIDEQFF
j_call: TRBJ2-1; clone_size: .; v_call: TRBV19; d_call: TRBD1; cdr3_nt: TGTGCCAGTACTGACAGGGCGAGCAATGAGCAGTTCTTC; cdr3_aa: CASTDRASNEQFF
j_call: TRBJ1-2; clone_size: .; v_call: TRBV12-3/TRBV12-4; d_call: TRBD1; cdr3_nt: TGTGCCAGCAGTTTGGGGACAGGGAGTTCATCCACCTTC; cdr3_aa: CASSLGTGSSSTF
j_call: TRBJ1-2; clone_size: .; v_call: TRBV5-4; d_call: .; cdr3_nt: TGTGCCAGCGCGGGGGGTGACTATGGCTACACCTTC; cdr3_aa: CASAGGDYGYTF
j_call: TRBJ1-5; clone_size: once; v_call: TRBV28; d_call: .; cdr3_nt: TGTGCCAGCAGTTTATGGGACAGACGAGTTCAGCCCCAGCATTTT; cdr3_aa: CASSLWDRRVQPQHF
j_call: TRBJ1-2; clone_size: few; v_call: TRBV4-1; d_call: .; cdr3_nt: TGCGCCAGCAGCCAAGGGGGCAGGACTAACTATGGCTACACCTTC; cdr3_aa: CASSQGGRTNYGYTF
j_call: TRBJ2-1; clone_size: .; v_call: TRBV9; d_call: TRBD2; cdr3_nt: TGTGCCAGCAGCGCCAGCGGGGGGGCCTACAATGAGCAGTTCTTC; cdr3_aa: CASSASGGAYNEQFF
j_call: TRBJ2-1; clone_size: .; v_call: TRBV24-1; d_call: TRBD2; cdr3_nt: TGTGCCACCAGTGACCTTCTAGCGGGGGGTCCCAATGAGCAGTTCTTC; cdr3_aa: CATSDLLAGGPNEQFF
j_call: TRBJ2-7; clone_size: few; v_call: TRBV9; d_call: TRBD2; cdr3_nt: TGTGCCAGCAGCGTAGGACTAGCGGCTGCCTACGAGCAGTACTTC; cdr3_aa: CASSVGLAAAYEQYF
j_call: TRBJ1-1; clone_size: .; v_call: TRBV18; d_call: TRBD1; cdr3_nt: TGTGCCAGCTCACCCGGGACAGGGTCGAACACTGAAGCTTTCTTT; cdr3_aa: CASSPGTGSNTEAFF
j_call: TRBJ2-7; clone_size: .; v_call: TRBV15; d_call: .; cdr3_nt: TGTGCCACCAGCAGAGGGAATAGGGGGAACGAGCAGTACTTC; cdr3_aa: CATSRGNRGNEQYF
j_call: TRBJ2-3; clone_size: .; v_call: TRBV6-1; d_call: .; cdr3_nt: TGTGCCAGCTATCGGAGGGCAGATACGCAGTATTTT; cdr3_aa: CASYRRADTQYF
j_call: TRBJ1-5; clone_size: once; v_call: TRBV2; d_call: TRBD1; cdr3_nt: TGTGCCAGCAGTGAAGATCTGGACAGGGAAGGTCAGCCCCAGCATTTT; cdr3_aa: CASSEDLDREGQPQHF
j_call: TRBJ1-3; clone_size: .; v_call: TRBV6-5; d_call: .; cdr3_nt: TGTGCCAGCAGTCTTACATTGGGACTCGGAAACACCATATATTTT; cdr3_aa: CASSLTLGLGNTIYF